A single sample is the source of the 13 T cell receptor beta chains below, sequenced in a study of cytomegalovirus exposure and HLA in healthy donors. Vbeta (60) and Jbeta (13) primers were used in the PCR. This table comes from immunoSEQ multiplex PCR, and its TCRdb copy is limited to in-frame clones, with some not included. The sample holds 150,000 to 200,000 clones, 80% to 85% seen once. Sequencing input: PBMCs. These TCRs come from a woman younger than 35 in good health and CMV-seronegative.

Comments on this clone: The junction differs from germline at one of its ends, possibly a read error. The V and J genes are TRBV28 and TRBJ2-7, with a tentative D call TRBD2 (5 bases). This CDR3 comprises 14 residues. The germline V gene has CDR1 MDHEN and CDR2 SYDVKM. CDR3 sequence: CASSSADSSYEQHF. DNA for the CDR3: TGTGCCAGCAGCTCAGCGGATAGCTCCTACGAGCAGCACTTC.

This chain links TRBV7-9 with TRBJ2-1; 8 bases are a match to TRBD2. Germline V gene lookup returns CDR1 SEHNR and CDR2 FQNEAQ (reference sequence). The CDR3 has 14 residues. Trimming cost V 6 bases and J 9 bases; bases outside gene matches: 10. The CDR3 bases are TGTGCCAGCAGAAGCAAGCGGGAGCAGAGTGAGCAGTTCTTC. This translates into CASRSKREQSEQFF.

The chain has TRBV7-8 and TRBJ1-5, with D tentatively TRBD1 (5 bases). CDR1 is SGHVS, CDR2 FQNEAQ, per germline. V was shortened by 1 base and J by 0 bases, with 10 bases between the two germline ends. The CDR3 length is 16 residues. In DNA, the CDR3 is TGTGCCAGCAGCTTAGAAGCAGGGTTTAGCAATCAGCCCCAGCATTTT. Residues: CASSLEAGFSNQPQHF.

The chain has TRBV20-1 and TRBJ2-7; 7 positions match TRBD2. The junction had 8 bases not matched to a gene; V was cut back by 6 bases and J by 9 bases. Germline values: CDR1 DFQATT, CDR2 SNEGSKA (reference sequence). The CDR3 covers 11 residues. The chain's CDR3 is CSAIERGGQYV. In DNA form, the CDR3 reads TGCAGTGCCATCGAGCGGGGTGGGCAGTACGTC.

This sequence joins TRBV5-1 and TRBJ1-3, with D possibly matching TRBD1 (5 bases). Trimming took 5 bases from V and 2 from J, leaving 11 bases between them. Germline CDR1 is SGHRS and CDR2 is YFSETQ. This CDR3 has 14 amino acids. The CDR3 sequence is CASSSGTAGNTIYF. CDR3 coding DNA: TGCGCCAGCAGTTCCGGGACTGCTGGAAACACCATATATTTT.

The genes are TRBV9 and TRBJ2-3; 11 bases align to TRBD2. Trimming at V came to 0 bases and at J to 3 bases, leaving 6 bases not matched to a gene. The CDR3 runs to 17 residues. Per the germline V gene, CDR1 is SGDLS and CDR2 is YYNGEE. CDR3 DNA sequence: TGTGCCAGCAGCGTAGCGGGTAGCGGGAGGGCAACAGATACGCAGTATTTT. This encodes CASSVAGSGRATDTQYF.

This clone was seen only a few times. This chain uses TRBV1 with TRBJ2-2; the table's D call, TRBD1, has no DNA check behind it. TRBV1 has pseudogene status. This CDR3 is 20 amino acids long. CDR3 DNA: TGCACCAGCAGCCCCGGACAGCCAAGCCACCTGCCTAAGAACACCGGGGAGCTGTTTTTT. This translates into CTSSPGQPSHLPKNTGELFF.

The CDR3 spells CASSVEWGENYEQYF. The CDR3, as DNA: TGTGCCAGCAGCGTAGAATGGGGGGAAAACTACGAGCAGTACTTC. The chain uses TRBV9 and TRBJ2-7, with a tentative D call TRBD2 (6 bases). CDR1 is SGDLS and CDR2 is YYNGEE in the germline V gene. The CDR3 consists of 15 residues. V lost 0 bases, J lost 3 bases, and 13 bases lay in between.

This chain uses TRBV4-3 with TRBJ1-4; D is possibly TRBD1 (5 bases). The V gene's germline CDR1 is LGHNA and CDR2 YSLEER. V dropped 4 bases and J dropped 5 bases, with 17 bases sitting between them. CDR3 length: 16 amino acids. The CDR3 nucleotides read TGCGCCAGCAGCCTTTCTTACAGGTCAGGGAATGAAAAACTGTTTTTT. Translated, it gives CASSLSYRSGNEKLFF.

The V gene is TRBV7-2, the J gene TRBJ2-1; 8 bases match TRBD1. Germline V gene sequence: CDR1 SGHTA, CDR2 FQGNSA. CDR3 length equals 14 residues. With 4 bases clipped from V and 10 bases from J, the junction kept 9 bases outside the gene matches. CDR3: CASSSDPTGEEQFF. The CDR3, as DNA: TGTGCCAGCAGCTCCGACCCGACAGGGGAAGAGCAGTTCTTC.

The chain has TRBV11-2 and TRBJ2-7; 8 bases agree with TRBD1. V lost 5 bases and J lost 4; bases outside the gene matches: 4. CDR3 length: 13 residues. Germline assignment: CDR1 SGHAT and CDR2 FQNNGV. The CDR3 protein is CASSPRTGYEQYF. CDR3 sequence (DNA): TGTGCCAGCAGCCCACGGACAGGGTACGAGCAGTACTTC.

This clone was seen a single time. The chain carries TRBV2 and TRBJ1-1; 9 bases match TRBD1. The CDR3 covers 17 residues. The ends lost 4 bases at V and 0 bases at J; junction bases unmatched: 9. Germline V lookup: CDR1 SNHLY, CDR2 FYNNEI. The CDR3: CASSVMRTGDMNTEAFF. The CDR3 DNA follows: TGTGCCAGCAGTGTAATGCGGACAGGGGACATGAACACTGAAGCTTTCTTT.

The genes are TRBV6-5 and TRBJ2-1; D is ambiguous. The CDR3 runs to 13 residues. V gave up 6 bases and J gave up 0 bases, with 6 bases separating them. CDR1 and CDR2 from the germline V gene are MNHEY and SVGAGI. CDR3 in DNA: TGTGCCAGCAGCCTGAGCTCCTACAATGAGCAGTTCTTC. This codes for CASSLSSYNEQFF.